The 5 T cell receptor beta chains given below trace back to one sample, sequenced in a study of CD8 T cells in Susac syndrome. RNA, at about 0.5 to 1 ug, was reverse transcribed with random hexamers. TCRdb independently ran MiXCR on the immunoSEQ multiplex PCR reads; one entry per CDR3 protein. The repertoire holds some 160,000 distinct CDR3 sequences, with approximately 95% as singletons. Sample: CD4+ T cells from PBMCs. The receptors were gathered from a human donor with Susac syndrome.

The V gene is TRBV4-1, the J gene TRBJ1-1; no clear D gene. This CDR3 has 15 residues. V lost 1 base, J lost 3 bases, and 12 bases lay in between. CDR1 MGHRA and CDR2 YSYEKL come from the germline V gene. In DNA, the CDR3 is TGCGCCAGCAGCCAAGGTGAGGGATTAGACACTGAAGCTTTCTTT. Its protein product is CASSQGEGLDTEAFF.

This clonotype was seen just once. CDR3 sequence reads: CASSFGGSGYTF. Here the CDR3 DNA reads TGTGCCAGCAGTTTCGGGGGCTCTGGCTACACCTTC. The chain has TRBV12-3 or TRBV12-4 and TRBJ1-2; tentative D call: TRBD1 (6 bases). Trimming cost V 3 bases and J 7 bases, with 9 bases left between them. This CDR3 region has 12 residues.

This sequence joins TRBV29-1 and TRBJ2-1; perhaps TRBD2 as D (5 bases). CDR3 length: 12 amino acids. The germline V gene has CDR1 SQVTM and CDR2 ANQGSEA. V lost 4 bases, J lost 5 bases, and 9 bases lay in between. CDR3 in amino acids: CSVARGNNEQFF. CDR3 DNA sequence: TGCAGCGTTGCGAGAGGGAACAATGAGCAGTTCTTC.

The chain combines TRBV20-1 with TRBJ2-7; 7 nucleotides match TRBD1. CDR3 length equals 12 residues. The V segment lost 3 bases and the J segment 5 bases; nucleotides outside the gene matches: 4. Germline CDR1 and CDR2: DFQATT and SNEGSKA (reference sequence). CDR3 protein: CSARRGLHEQYF. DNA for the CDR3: TGCAGTGCTAGGAGGGGGCTCCACGAGCAGTACTTC.

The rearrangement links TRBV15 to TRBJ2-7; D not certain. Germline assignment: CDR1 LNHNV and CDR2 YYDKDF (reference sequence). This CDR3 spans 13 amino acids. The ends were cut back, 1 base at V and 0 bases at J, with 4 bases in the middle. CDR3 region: CATSRAVSYEQYF. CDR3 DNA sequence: TGTGCCACCAGCAGAGCAGTCTCCTACGAGCAGTACTTC.